These 8 T cell receptor beta chains share one sample of origin, sequenced in a study of blood T cell repertoires in COVID-19 (dated by TCRdb to 2018 to 2021). The protocol used for the library was the immunoSEQ multiplex PCR assay. TCRdb stores this immuneACCESS table with in-frame sequences only. Part of the clones is absent; in the studies checked, under half of the shortfall reflects unresolved V genes, and no reason is known for the rest. This sample comprises under 100,000 clones, about 85% of them detected only once. The ten largest clones capture 3.4% of the sample. Sequenced material: peripheral blood. These receptors were taken from a man between 45 and 60 years old with acute or convalescent COVID-19.

This rearrangement joins TRBV7-9 to TRBJ2-1; 7 positions match TRBD2. With 1 base clipped from V and 3 bases from J, the junction kept 3 bases outside the gene matches. The CDR3 is 15 residues long. CDR1 and CDR2 (germline): SEHNR, FQNEAQ (reference sequence). CDR3 nucleotide sequence: TGTGCCAGCAGCTTAGGTGGCGGGGGCTACAATGAGCAGTTCTTC. Translated: CASSLGGGGYNEQFF.

V and J are TRBV5-1 and TRBJ1-2, with D possibly being TRBD1 (6 bases). Germline V lookup: CDR1 SGHRS, CDR2 YFSETQ. V was cut by 0 bases and J by 3 bases, with 12 bases left in between. The CDR3 has 15 amino acids. CDR3 region: CASSLDSQGHYGYTF. The DNA of the CDR3 is TGCGCCAGCAGCTTGGACTCGCAGGGGCACTATGGCTACACCTTC.

The V gene is TRBV29-1, the J gene TRBJ1-1; perhaps TRBD1 as D (5 bases). CDR1 and CDR2 (germline): SQVTM, ANQGSEA. Trimming removed 4 bases from V and 5 bases from J, with 11 bases in between. The CDR3 is made up of 12 amino acids. Here the CDR3 DNA reads TGCAGCGTTGTCCTGGGGGGGACTGAAGCTTTCTTT. This gives the protein CSVVLGGTEAFF.

The gene calls are TRBV10-3 and TRBJ2-1; 9 bases are a match to TRBD2. Trimming at V came to 7 bases and at J to 5 bases, leaving 6 bases not matched to a gene. The CDR3 extends over 14 amino acids. Germline CDR1 is ENHRY and CDR2 is SYGVKD. The CDR3 here is CAIKQREDHNEQFF. CDR3 DNA sequence: TGTGCCATCAAACAGCGGGAGGACCACAATGAGCAGTTCTTC.

This clone was observed a few times. The chain employs TRBV3-1 (or the pseudogene TRBV3-2) and TRBJ2-5; 7 bases are a match to TRBD2. The junction had 6 bases not matched to a gene; V was cut back by 1 base and J by 1 base. The germline V gene has CDR1 LGHDT and CDR2 YNNKEL (reference sequence). The CDR3 is 16 residues long. In nucleotides, the CDR3 is TGTGCCAGCAGCCAAGGAGGGGCTAGCGGCCAAGAGACCCAGTACTTC. Its translation: CASSQGGASGQETQYF.

This clone was seen once. This rearrangement joins TRBV6-5 to TRBJ2-5, with a possible D match to TRBD2 (6 bases). Germline V lookup: CDR1 MNHEY, CDR2 SVGAGI. The V gene lost 0 bases and the J gene lost 2 bases, with 13 bases spanning the gap. This CDR3 region has 16 residues. CDR3 in DNA: TGTGCCAGCAGTTACTCTCCCACGGGAGAGCAAGAGACCCAGTACTTC. It is translated as CASSYSPTGEQETQYF.

The CDR3 bases are TGTGCCAGCAGCCAAGATACAGGGGCCTTTGAAGCTTTCTTT. Protein sequence: CASSQDTGAFEAFF. The chain couples TRBV3-1 (or the pseudogene TRBV3-2) to TRBJ1-1, with 7 bases fitting TRBD1. Germline V lookup: CDR1 LGHDT, CDR2 YNNKEL (reference sequence). V dropped 0 bases and J dropped 7; count of bases not matched to a gene: 5. This CDR3 is 14 amino acids long.

V is TRBV5-5 and J is TRBJ1-5; 8 bases line up with TRBD1. Trimming cost V 4 bases and J 2 bases; bases outside gene matches: 5. Germline V gene sequence: CDR1 SGHKS, CDR2 YYEKEE (reference sequence). CDR3 length: 15 amino acids. For the CDR3, the DNA is TGTGCCAGCAGCCTAGACAGGGGCGGCAATCAGCCCCAGCATTTT. Translated, it gives CASSLDRGGNQPQHF.